This T cell receptor beta chain was sequenced for a study of blood T cell repertoires in COVID-19. CDR1 and CDR2 from the germline V gene are SGDLS and YYNGEE. The CDR3 extends over 16 amino acids. Trimming removed 3 bases from V and 1 base from J, with 14 bases in between. Cohort assignment relied on participant-reported clinical history. Either two negative PCRs, clearance, or symptom resolution qualified Cohort 3 donors as recovered. The repertoire was sequenced with immunoSEQ multiplex PCR; TCRdb's copy has only in-frame clones and lacks some. The repertoire holds 180,000 or so clones, with approximately 80% as singletons.

The chain recombines TRBV9 with TRBJ2-4; a possible D gene is TRBD1 (5 bases). The sample taken for sequencing was PBMCs or T cells enriched from blood (not recorded which). The clonotype was recovered from a woman aged 60-75 years who had recovered from COVID-19. The DNA for the CDR3 is TGTGCCAGCAGCGCAGGGTCGGGCGGCGCCAAAAACATTCAGTACTTC. Encoded protein: CASSAGSGGAKNIQYF.